What follows is one T cell receptor beta chain and its context. The sample comes from a study of T cell changes during pregnancy in multiple sclerosis. Here immunoSEQ multiplex PCR was the method, and the copy in TCRdb shows in-frame clones only, minus some. Of tens of thousands of clones listed, about nine tenths are singletons. Germline lookup yields CDR1 MGHDK and CDR2 SYGVNS. V gave up 2 bases and J gave up 0 bases; unmatched junction bases: 7. CDR3 length: 17 amino acids. The rearrangement links TRBV25-1 to TRBJ2-3, with TRBD1 matching 8 bases. The sequence came from a female donor with multiple sclerosis, enrolled in a pregnancy study. The sample in question was CD4+ T cells from peripheral blood mononuclear cells, obtained before pregnancy. The CDR3: CASSEVRTGTSTDTQYF. In DNA, the CDR3 is TGTGCCAGCAGTGAAGTTAGGACAGGGACTAGCACAGATACGCAGTATTTT.